This TCR beta chain appears in the sequencing data of a study of graft-versus-host responses after intestinal transplantation. Background on the study: Multivisceral, liver-intestinal, or isolated intestinal grafts went to recipients.

The repertoire was sequenced with immunoSEQ multiplex PCR; TCRdb's copy has only in-frame clones and lacks some. The table lists about 1,600 clones, more than 85% of them singletons, with 2.5% in the top ten. Trimming took off 6 bases at V and 3 bases at J, with 22 bases between the two ends. Germline assignment: CDR1 SNHLY and CDR2 FYNNEI. The CDR3 totals 17 residues. The TCR sequence derives from a human patient who received an intestinal transplant, so some T cells may come from the graft donor. The starting material was PBMCs, obtained 16 days after intestinal transplant. The chain uses TRBV2 and TRBJ2-3; possible D gene TRBD2, 6 bases. For the CDR3, the DNA is TGTGCCAGCAGCGGATCCCTAGCGCGGATGAGTACAGATACGCAGTATTTT. Residues: CASSGSLARMSTDTQYF.